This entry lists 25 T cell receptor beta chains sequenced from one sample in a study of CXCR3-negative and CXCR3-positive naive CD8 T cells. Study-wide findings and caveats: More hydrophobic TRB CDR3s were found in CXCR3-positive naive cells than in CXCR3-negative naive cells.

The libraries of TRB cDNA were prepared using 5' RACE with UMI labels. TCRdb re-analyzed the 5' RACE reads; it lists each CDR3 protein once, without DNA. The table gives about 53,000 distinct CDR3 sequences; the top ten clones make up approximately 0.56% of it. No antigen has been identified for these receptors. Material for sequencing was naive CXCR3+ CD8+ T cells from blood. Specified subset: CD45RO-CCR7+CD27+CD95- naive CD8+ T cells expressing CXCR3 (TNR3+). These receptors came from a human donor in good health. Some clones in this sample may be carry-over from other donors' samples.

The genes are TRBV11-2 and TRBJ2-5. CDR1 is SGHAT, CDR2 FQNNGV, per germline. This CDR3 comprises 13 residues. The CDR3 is CASSLWRQETQYF.

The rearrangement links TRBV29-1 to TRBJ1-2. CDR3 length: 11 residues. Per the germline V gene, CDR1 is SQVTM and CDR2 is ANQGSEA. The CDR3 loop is CSVEGQGFDTF.

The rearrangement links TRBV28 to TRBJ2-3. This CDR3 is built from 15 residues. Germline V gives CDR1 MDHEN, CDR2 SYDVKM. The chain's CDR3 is CASSLSSQVMDTQYF.

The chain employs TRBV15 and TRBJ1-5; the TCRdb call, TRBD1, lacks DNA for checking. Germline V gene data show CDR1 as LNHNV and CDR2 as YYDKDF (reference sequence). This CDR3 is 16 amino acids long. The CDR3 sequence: CATSRLLLTGIQPQHF.

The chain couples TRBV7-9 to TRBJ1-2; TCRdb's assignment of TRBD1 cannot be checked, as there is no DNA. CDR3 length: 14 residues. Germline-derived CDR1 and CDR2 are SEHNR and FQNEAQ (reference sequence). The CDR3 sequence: CASSLTGGRYGYTF.

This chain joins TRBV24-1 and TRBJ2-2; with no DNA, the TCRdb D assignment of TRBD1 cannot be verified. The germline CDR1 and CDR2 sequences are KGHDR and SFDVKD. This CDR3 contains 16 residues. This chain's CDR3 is CATSDATGWNTGELFF.

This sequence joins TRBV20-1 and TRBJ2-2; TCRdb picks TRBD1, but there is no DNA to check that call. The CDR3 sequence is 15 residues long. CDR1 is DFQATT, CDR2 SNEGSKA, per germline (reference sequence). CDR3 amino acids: CSAPGRDANTGELFF.

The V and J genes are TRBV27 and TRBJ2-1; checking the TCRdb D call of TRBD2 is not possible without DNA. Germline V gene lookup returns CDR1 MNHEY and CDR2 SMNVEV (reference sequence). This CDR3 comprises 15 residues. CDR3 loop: CASSLAAGGLNEQFF.

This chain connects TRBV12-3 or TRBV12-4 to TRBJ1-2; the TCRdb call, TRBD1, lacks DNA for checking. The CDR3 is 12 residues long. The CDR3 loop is CASSLTEGGYTF.

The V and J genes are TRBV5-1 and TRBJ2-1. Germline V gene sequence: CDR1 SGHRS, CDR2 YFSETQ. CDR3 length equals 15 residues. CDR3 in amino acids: CASSSGLGFDNEQFF.

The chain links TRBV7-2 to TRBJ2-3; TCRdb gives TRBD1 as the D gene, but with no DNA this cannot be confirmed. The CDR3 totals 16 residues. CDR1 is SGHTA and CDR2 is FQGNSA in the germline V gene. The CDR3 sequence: CASSSGQGAYTDTQYF.

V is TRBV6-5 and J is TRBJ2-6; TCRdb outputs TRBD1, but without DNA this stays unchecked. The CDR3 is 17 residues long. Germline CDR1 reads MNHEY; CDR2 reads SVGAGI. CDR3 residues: CASRDKGLFSGANVLTF.

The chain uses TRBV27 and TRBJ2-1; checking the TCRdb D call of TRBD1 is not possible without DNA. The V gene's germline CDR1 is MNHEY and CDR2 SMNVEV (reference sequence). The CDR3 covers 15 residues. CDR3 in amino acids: CASSLLRGGGNEQFF.

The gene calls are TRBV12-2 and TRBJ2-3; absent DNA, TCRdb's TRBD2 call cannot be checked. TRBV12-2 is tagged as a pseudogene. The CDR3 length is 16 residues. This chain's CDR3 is CASRPRARDSSDTQYF.

Here the CDR3 reads CASSQDRASGGHTDTQYF. The chain couples TRBV4-3 to TRBJ2-3; the D call of TRBD2 rests on TCRdb alone, since no DNA is present to check it. From germline, CDR1 is LGHNA and CDR2 YSLEER. CDR3 length equals 18 residues.

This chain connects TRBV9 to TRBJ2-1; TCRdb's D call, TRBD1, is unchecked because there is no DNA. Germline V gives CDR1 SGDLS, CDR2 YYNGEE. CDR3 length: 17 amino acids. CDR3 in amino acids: CASSVARGLRGDNEQFF.

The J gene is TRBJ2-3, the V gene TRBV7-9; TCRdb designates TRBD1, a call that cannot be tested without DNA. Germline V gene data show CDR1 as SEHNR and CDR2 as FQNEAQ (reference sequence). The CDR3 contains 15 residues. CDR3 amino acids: CASSSREGRADTQYF.

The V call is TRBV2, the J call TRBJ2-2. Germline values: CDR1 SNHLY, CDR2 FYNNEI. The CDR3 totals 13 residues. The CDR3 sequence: CATFRPVTGELFF. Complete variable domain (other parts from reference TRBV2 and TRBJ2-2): EPEVTQTPSHQVTQMGQEVILRCVPISNHLYFYWYRQILGQKVEFLVSFYNNEISEKSEIFDDQFSVERPDGSNFTLKIRSTKLEDSAMYFCATFRPVTGELFFGEGSRLTVL.

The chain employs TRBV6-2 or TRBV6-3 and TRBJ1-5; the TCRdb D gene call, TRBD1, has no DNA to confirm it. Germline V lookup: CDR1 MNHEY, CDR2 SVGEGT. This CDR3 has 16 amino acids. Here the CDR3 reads CASSYPGHDSNQPQHF.

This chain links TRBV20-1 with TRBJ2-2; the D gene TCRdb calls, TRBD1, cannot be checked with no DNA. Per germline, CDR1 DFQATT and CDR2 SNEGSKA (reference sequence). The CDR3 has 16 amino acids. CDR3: CSASGTGGKNTGELFF.

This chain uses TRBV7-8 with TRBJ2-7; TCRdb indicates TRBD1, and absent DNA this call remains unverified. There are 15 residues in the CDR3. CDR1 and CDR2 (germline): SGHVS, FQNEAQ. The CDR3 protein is CASSPTPTGGGEQYF.

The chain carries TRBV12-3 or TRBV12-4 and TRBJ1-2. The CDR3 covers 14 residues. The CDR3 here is CASSFGRANYGYTF.

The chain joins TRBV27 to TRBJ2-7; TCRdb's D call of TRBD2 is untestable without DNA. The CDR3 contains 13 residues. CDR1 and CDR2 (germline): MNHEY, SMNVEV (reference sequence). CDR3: CASSFQAGDEQYF.

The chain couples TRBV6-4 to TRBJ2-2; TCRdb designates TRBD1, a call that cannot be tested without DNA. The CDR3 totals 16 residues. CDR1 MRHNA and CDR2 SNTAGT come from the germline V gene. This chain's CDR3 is CASSQTGGLHTGELFF.

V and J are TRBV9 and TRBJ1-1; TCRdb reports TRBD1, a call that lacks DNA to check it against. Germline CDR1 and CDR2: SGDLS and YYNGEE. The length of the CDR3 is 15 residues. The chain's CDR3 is CASSAGGIVNTEAFF.